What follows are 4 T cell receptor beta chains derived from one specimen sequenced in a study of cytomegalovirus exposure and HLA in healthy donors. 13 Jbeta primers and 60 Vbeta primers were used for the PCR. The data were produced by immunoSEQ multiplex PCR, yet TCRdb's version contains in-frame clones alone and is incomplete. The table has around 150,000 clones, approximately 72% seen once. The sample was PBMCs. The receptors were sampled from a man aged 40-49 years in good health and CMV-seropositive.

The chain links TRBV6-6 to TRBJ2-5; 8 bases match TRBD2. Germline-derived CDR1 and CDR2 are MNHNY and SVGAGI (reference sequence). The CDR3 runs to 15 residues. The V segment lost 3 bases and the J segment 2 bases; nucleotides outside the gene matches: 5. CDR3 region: CASSYSTSGQETQYF. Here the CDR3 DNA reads TGTGCCAGCAGTTATTCCACTAGCGGACAAGAGACCCAGTACTTC.

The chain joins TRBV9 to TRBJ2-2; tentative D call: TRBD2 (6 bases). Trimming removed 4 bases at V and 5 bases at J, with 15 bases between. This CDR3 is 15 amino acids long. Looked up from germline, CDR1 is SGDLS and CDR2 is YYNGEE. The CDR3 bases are TGTGCCAGCAGCCCCCCCACGAGCGGGACCGGGGAGCTGTTTTTT. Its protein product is CASSPPTSGTGELFF.

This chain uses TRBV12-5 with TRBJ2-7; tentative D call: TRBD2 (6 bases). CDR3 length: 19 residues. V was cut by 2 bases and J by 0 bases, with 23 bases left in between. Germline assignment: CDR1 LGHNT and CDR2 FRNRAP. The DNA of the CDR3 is TGTGCTAGTGGTTTGAGGTTCCCCCCGCGGGACGGACCCTCCTACGAGCAGTACTTC. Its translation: CASGLRFPPRDGPSYEQYF.

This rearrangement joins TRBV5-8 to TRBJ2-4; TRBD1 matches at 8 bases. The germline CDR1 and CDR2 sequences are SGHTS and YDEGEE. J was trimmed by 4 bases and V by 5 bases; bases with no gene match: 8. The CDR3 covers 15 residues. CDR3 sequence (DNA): TGTGCCAGCAGGCTAACCGGGACAGGAAAAAACATTCAGTACTTC. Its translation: CASRLTGTGKNIQYF. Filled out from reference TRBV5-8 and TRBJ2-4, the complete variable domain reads EAGVTQSPTHLIKTRGQQATLRCSPISGHTSVYWYQQALGLGLQFLLWYDEGEERNRGNFPPRFSGRQFPNYSSELNVNALELEDSALYLCASRLTGTGKNIQYFGAGTRLSVL.